What follows are 20 T cell receptor beta chains derived from one specimen sequenced in a study of shared clonotypes between healthy human individuals. Assay used: immunoSEQ multiplex PCR; TCRdb lists only in-frame clones, some missing. The table has approximately 2,200,000 clones, about 93% seen once. CD8 cells classed as naive were CD45RO-negative and positively selected for CCR7, excluding terminally differentiated effector memory CD45RA+ cells. The sample was naive CD8+ T cells from PBMCs. The receptors come from a man younger than 30 in good health. Some clones in this sample may be carry-over from other donors' samples.

This clone came up once. The chain carries TRBV9 and TRBJ2-3, with TRBD2 matching 10 bases. CDR3 length: 17 amino acids. V was pared by 0 bases and J by 6 bases, with 10 bases of the junction left unmatched. Germline V gives CDR1 SGDLS, CDR2 YYNGEE. The CDR3 DNA reads TGTGCCAGCAGCGTAGGCGCACTAGCGGGGTTGAGTGATACGCAGTATTTT. Protein sequence: CASSVGALAGLSDTQYF.

This chain uses TRBV19 with TRBJ2-7; D gene unclear. Germline V lookup: CDR1 LNHDA, CDR2 SQIVND (reference sequence). Trimming removed 1 base at V and 2 bases at J, with 9 bases between. The CDR3 runs to 14 residues. The CDR3 region has the DNA TGTGCCAGTAGTATAGTGGGCAGTGCCTACGAGCAGTACTTC. Protein product: CASSIVGSAYEQYF.

V is TRBV10-3 and J is TRBJ1-1, with D unclear. The CDR3 has 13 residues. Trimming took off 0 bases at V and 8 bases at J, with 10 bases between the two ends. Germline-derived CDR1 and CDR2 are ENHRY and SYGVKD. The CDR3 DNA follows: TGTGCCATCAGTGAGTCGACCGGCGCCGAAGCTTTCTTT. This codes for CAISESTGAEAFF.

The chain uses TRBV7-6 and TRBJ2-7, with 10 bases matching TRBD2. The CDR3 is 16 amino acids. The V gene end was trimmed by 1 base and the J gene end by 4 bases; junction bases not matched to a gene: 7. Germline CDR1 reads SGHVS; CDR2 reads FNYEAQ. The CDR3 DNA is TGTGCCAGCAGCTTAGTGGCTAGCGGGAGAAATTACGAGCAGTACTTC. It is translated as CASSLVASGRNYEQYF. The full variable domain, completed using reference TRBV7-6 and TRBJ2-7, is GAGVSQSPRYKVTKRGQDVALRCDPISGHVSLYWYRQALGQGPEFLTYFNYEAQQDKSGLPNDRFSAERPEGSISTLTIQRTEQRDSAMYRCASSLVASGRNYEQYFGPGTRLTVT.

Only a few counts were recorded for this clone. This chain connects TRBV19 to TRBJ1-1; no clear D. Trimming removed 5 bases from V and 8 bases from J, with 24 bases in between. The CDR3 totals 16 residues. Germline loops: CDR1 LNHDA, CDR2 SQIVND (reference sequence). The CDR3 reads CASSPGEHYTYSEAFF. CDR3 sequence (DNA): TGTGCCAGTAGTCCAGGAGAACATTACACCTACTCCGAAGCTTTCTTT.

This chain connects TRBV19 to TRBJ2-3; D gene ambiguous. The V gene's germline CDR1 is LNHDA and CDR2 SQIVND (reference sequence). This CDR3 region has 10 residues. Trimming shortened V by 8 bases and J by 6 bases, and 6 bases separated the two germline ends. CDR3 coding DNA: TGTGCCAGTCAGGCCGATACGCAGTATTTT. Encoded protein: CASQADTQYF.

The chain couples TRBV10-3 to TRBJ1-1, with no clear D. This CDR3 comprises 11 residues. CDR1 and CDR2 from the germline V gene are ENHRY and SYGVKD. V lost 2 bases to trimming and J lost 11 bases, with 9 bases between them. CDR3 bases: TGTGCCATCAGTGAGGGCTTGGGGGCTTTCTTT. This encodes CAISEGLGAFF.

J is TRBJ1-1 and V is TRBV19; 10 nucleotides align to TRBD1. From germline, CDR1 is LNHDA and CDR2 SQIVND (reference sequence). The CDR3 has 14 amino acids. After removal of 9 bases from V and 5 bases from J, the junction contained 9 bases not matched to a gene. The CDR3: CASRPGQGWTEAFF. CDR3 coding DNA: TGTGCCAGCAGACCGGGACAGGGGTGGACTGAAGCTTTCTTT.

This rearrangement joins TRBV5-1 to TRBJ2-7; TRBD2 matches at 14 bases. This CDR3 comprises 15 residues. CDR1 and CDR2 (germline): SGHRS, YFSETQ. V trimming: 5 bases; J trimming: 4 bases; junction bases outside the gene matches: 5. CDR3 sequence: CASSFGTSGSYEQYF. The DNA for the CDR3 is TGCGCCAGCAGTTTCGGGACTAGCGGGAGTTACGAGCAGTACTTC.

This clone appeared a single time. The chain employs TRBV27 and TRBJ2-5; 8 nucleotides match TRBD2. Germline assignment: CDR1 MNHEY and CDR2 SMNVEV (reference sequence). Trimming cost V 6 bases and J 5 bases; bases outside gene matches: 8. The CDR3 is made up of 14 amino acids. Here the CDR3 DNA reads TGTGCCAGCAGCGGACTAGCCGGAGCCGAGACCCAGTACTTC. Protein product: CASSGLAGAETQYF.

V and J are TRBV2 and TRBJ2-7, with D hard to call. This CDR3 comprises 13 residues. V lost 3 bases and J lost 6, with 12 bases in between. The V gene's germline CDR1 is SNHLY and CDR2 FYNNEI. The CDR3 nucleotides read TGTGCCAGCAGTGACATCCAGATCGGCGAGCAGTACTTC. It translates to CASSDIQIGEQYF.

This chain uses TRBV11-3 with TRBJ1-6; 7 bases map to TRBD1. The V segment lost 5 bases and the J segment 14 bases; nucleotides outside the gene matches: 6. CDR1 and CDR2 (germline): SGHNT, YENEEA. The CDR3 is 12 amino acids. The CDR3 sequence: CASSQQGQTLHF. In nucleotides, the CDR3 is TGTGCCAGCAGCCAACAGGGACAGACCCTCCACTTT.

This clone was seen more than once but under ten times. CDR3 sequence reads: CATHTSGRSVEQYF. DNA for the CDR3: TGTGCCACGCATACTAGCGGGAGGTCGGTCGAGCAGTACTTC. This chain joins TRBV7-9 and TRBJ2-7; 12 bases are shared with TRBD2. V shed 10 bases and J 6 bases; nucleotides not matched to a gene: 10. The germline V gene has CDR1 SEHNR and CDR2 FQNEAQ (reference sequence). The length of the CDR3 is 14 residues.

The chain links TRBV11-3 to TRBJ2-1; D is possibly TRBD1 or TRBD2 (6 bases each). The CDR3 spans 11 residues. Per the germline V gene, CDR1 is SGHNT and CDR2 is YENEEA. V lost 4 bases to trimming and J lost 11 bases, with 9 bases between them. CDR3 amino acids: CASSYGGQQFF. The CDR3 nucleotides are TGTGCCAGCAGCTATGGGGGGCAGCAGTTCTTC.

The chain employs TRBV7-9 and TRBJ2-3; a weak D match, TRBD2 (6 bases). Trimming pared 1 base from V and 1 base from J, leaving 12 bases between. CDR3 size: 16 residues. Germline V gene data show CDR1 as SEHNR and CDR2 as FQNEAQ (reference sequence). The CDR3 sequence is CASSLDVSGRTDTQYF. The CDR3 DNA is TGTGCCAGCAGCTTAGACGTTAGCGGACGCACAGATACGCAGTATTTT.

The CDR3 is CASSLQGFAAYNEQFF. The CDR3 nucleotides are TGTGCCAGCAGTTTACAGGGTTTCGCAGCCTACAATGAGCAGTTCTTC. The chain carries TRBV28 and TRBJ2-1, with D perhaps TRBD1 (5 bases). V was clipped by 2 bases and J by 2 bases, with 13 bases between them. CDR3 length equals 16 residues. Germline V gene lookup returns CDR1 MDHEN and CDR2 SYDVKM.

The chain combines TRBV2 with TRBJ2-2; 11 nucleotides line up with TRBD2. The CDR3 contains 15 residues. The junction had 1 base not matched to a gene; V was cut back by 2 bases and J by 5 bases. CDR1 is SNHLY, CDR2 FYNNEI, per germline. CDR3 sequence: CASSERTSGTGELFF. The DNA of the CDR3 is TGTGCCAGCAGTGAACGGACTAGCGGGACCGGGGAGCTGTTTTTT.

The chain employs TRBV19 and TRBJ1-3; 12 bases align to TRBD1. Unmatched junction bases numbered 6, after V lost 5 bases and J lost 4 bases. Germline assignment: CDR1 LNHDA and CDR2 SQIVND (reference sequence). The CDR3 runs to 16 residues. The CDR3 nucleotides read TGTGCCAGTAGTCCTCGGGACAGGGGGCGAGGAAACACCATATATTTT. Amino acid sequence: CASSPRDRGRGNTIYF.

The rearrangement links TRBV19 to TRBJ1-1, with D perhaps matching TRBD1 (5 bases). The CDR3 consists of 13 residues. Trimming shortened V by 8 bases and J by 2 bases, and 12 bases separated the two germline ends. Germline-derived CDR1 and CDR2 are LNHDA and SQIVND (reference sequence). CDR3 coding DNA: TGTGCCAGTGATGAAACAGGAAACACTGAAGCTTTCTTT. Its protein is CASDETGNTEAFF. Together with reference TRBV19 and TRBJ1-1, the CDR3 gives the full variable domain: DGGITQSPKYLFRKEGQNVTLSCEQNLNHDAMYWYRQDPGQGLRLIYYSQIVNDFQKGDIAEGYSVSREKKESFPLTVTSAQKNPTAFYLCASDETGNTEAFFGQGTRLTVV.

This clone occurred once. This chain uses TRBV14 with TRBJ2-4; 11 nucleotides agree with TRBD2. V trimming: 4 bases; J trimming: 4 bases; junction bases outside the gene matches: 3. The CDR3 sequence is 15 residues long. Germline-derived CDR1 and CDR2 are SGHDN and FVKESK. The CDR3 spells CASSRLAGPKNIQYF. CDR3 sequence (DNA): TGTGCCAGCAGCCGACTAGCGGGACCAAAAAACATTCAGTACTTC. Variable domain in full (rest from reference TRBV14 and TRBJ2-4): EAGVTQFPSHSVIEKGQTVTLRCDPISGHDNLYWYRRVMGKEIKFLLHFVKESKQDESGMPNNRFLAERTGGTYSTLKVQPAELEDSGVYFCASSRLAGPKNIQYFGAGTRLSVL.